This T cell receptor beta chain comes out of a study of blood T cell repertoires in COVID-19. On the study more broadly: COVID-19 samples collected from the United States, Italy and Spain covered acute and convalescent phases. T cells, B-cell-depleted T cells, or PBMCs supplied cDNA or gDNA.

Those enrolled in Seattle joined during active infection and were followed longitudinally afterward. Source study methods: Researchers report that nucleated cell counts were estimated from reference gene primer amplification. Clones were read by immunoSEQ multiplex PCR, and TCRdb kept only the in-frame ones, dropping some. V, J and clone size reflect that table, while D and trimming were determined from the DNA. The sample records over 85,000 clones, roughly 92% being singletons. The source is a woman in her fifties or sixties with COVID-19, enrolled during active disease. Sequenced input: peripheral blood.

The CDR3 is CAISENRVVDSTF. CDR3 bases: TGTGCCATCAGTGAGAACAGGGTAGTTGATAGTACCTTC. The chain couples TRBV10-3 to TRBJ1-2; D possibly corresponds to TRBD1 (6 bases). CDR1 is ENHRY, CDR2 SYGVKD, per germline. Trimming took 2 bases from V and 14 from J, leaving 18 bases between them. CDR3 length equals 13 residues.